The clone carrying this TCR beta chain was detected a few times. Its matching antigen is unknown. Each donor was a healthy Caucasian individual from Russia, aged roughly 6 to 95. The data are from a study of blood T cells in healthy people across ages. Study-wide results and limits: It was the long-lived donors that had more naive CD4+ cells and higher diversity than aged donors.

The use of a sample-barcoded 5' primer and a J-beta primer mix characterized a second PCR of about 7 to 12 cycles. Unique molecular identifiers of 12 random nucleotides labeled each cDNA. TCRdb recomputed calls from the 5' RACE reads with MiXCR, one row per CDR3 protein. This sample has more than 700,000 distinct CDR3 sequences; around 45% occur once, and the top ten carry about a sixth. Trimming stripped 5 bases from V and 9 bases from J, with 17 bases between. The CDR3 spans 13 residues. Germline values: CDR1 SQVTM, CDR2 ANQGSEA. The receptor's source is a man at least 80 years old in good health. The rearrangement links TRBV29-1 to TRBJ2-1; D call uncertain. The material sequenced was blood. The CDR3 loop reads CSVTARRSSEQFF. The CDR3 DNA reads TGCAGCGTTACGGCTAGGCGGAGCAGTGAGCAGTTCTTC.